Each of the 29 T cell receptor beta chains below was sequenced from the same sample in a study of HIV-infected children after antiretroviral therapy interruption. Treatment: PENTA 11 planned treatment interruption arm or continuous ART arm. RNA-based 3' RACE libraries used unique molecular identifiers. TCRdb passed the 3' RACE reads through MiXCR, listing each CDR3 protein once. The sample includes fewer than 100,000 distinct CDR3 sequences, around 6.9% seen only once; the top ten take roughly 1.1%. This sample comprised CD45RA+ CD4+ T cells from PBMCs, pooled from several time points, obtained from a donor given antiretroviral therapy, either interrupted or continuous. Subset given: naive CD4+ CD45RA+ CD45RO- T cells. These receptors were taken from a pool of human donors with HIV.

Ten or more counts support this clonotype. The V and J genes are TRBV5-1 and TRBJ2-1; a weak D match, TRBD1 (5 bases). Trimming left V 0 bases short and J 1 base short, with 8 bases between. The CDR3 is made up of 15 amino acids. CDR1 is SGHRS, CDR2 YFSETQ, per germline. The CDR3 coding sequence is TGCGCCAGCAGCTTGGGTGGGGCATCCTACAATGAGCAGTTCTTC. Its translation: CASSLGGASYNEQFF.

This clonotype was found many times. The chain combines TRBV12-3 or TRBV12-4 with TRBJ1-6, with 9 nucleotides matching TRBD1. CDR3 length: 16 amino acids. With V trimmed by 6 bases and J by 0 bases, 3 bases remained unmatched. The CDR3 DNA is TGTGCCAGCAGGACAGGGGGGAGCTCCTATAATTCACCCCTCCACTTT. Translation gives CASRTGGSSYNSPLHF.

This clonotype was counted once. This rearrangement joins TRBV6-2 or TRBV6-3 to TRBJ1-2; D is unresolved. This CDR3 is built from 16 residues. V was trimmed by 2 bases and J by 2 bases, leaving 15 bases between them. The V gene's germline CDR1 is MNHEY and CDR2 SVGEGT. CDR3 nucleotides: TGTGCCAGCAGTTACAGCGCCCAGGCCGGGAACTATGGCTACACCTTC. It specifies CASSYSAQAGNYGYTF.

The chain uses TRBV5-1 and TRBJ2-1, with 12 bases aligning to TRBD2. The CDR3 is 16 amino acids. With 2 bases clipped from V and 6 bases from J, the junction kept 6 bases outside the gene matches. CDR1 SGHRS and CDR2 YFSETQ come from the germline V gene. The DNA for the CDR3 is TGCGCCAGCAGCTTAACTCTAGCGGGGGGGCCCAATGAGCAGTTCTTC. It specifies CASSLTLAGGPNEQFF.

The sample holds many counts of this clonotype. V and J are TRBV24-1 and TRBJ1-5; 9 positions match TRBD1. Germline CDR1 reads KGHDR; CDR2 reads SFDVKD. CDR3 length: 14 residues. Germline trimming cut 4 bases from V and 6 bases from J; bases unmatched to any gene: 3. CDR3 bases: TGTGCCACCAGTGACCGGGACAGGGTTCAGCCCCAGCATTTT. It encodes CATSDRDRVQPQHF.

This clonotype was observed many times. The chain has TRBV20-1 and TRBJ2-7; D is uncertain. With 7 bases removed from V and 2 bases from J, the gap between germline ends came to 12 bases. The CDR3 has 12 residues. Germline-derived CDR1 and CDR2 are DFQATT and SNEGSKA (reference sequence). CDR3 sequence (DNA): TGCAGTGGAGCAGGCTCGACCTACGAGCAGTACTTC. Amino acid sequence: CSGAGSTYEQYF.

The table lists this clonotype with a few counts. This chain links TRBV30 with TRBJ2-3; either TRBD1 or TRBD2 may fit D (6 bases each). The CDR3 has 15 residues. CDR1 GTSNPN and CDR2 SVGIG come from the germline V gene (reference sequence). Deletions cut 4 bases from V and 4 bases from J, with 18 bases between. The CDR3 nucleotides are TGTGCCTGGACCCTGGGGGGCTTCGGGCCAGATACGCAGTATTTT. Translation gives CAWTLGGFGPDTQYF.

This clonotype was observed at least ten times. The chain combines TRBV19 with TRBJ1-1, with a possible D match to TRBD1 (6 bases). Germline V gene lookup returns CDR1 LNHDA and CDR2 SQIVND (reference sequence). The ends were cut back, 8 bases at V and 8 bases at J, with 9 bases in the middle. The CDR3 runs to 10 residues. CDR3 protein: CASGQGEAFF. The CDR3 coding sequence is TGTGCCAGTGGTCAGGGGGAAGCTTTCTTT. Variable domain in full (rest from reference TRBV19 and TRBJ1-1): DGGITQSPKYLFRKEGQNVTLSCEQNLNHDAMYWYRQDPGQGLRLIYYSQIVNDFQKGDIAEGYSVSREKKESFPLTVTSAQKNPTAFYLCASGQGEAFFGQGTRLTVV.

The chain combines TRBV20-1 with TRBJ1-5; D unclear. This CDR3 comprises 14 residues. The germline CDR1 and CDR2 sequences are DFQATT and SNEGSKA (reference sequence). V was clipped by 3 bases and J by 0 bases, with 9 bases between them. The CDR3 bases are TGCAGTGCTAGTGGACCTAATAGCAATCAGCCCCAGCATTTT. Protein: CSASGPNSNQPQHF.

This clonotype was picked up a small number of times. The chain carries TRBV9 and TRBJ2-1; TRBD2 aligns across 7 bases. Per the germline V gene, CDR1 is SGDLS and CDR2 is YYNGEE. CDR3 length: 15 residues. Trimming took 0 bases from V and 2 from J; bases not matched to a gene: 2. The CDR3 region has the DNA TGTGCCAGCAGCGTAGGGGGGGGGACCTACAATGAGCAGTTCTTC. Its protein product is CASSVGGGTYNEQFF.

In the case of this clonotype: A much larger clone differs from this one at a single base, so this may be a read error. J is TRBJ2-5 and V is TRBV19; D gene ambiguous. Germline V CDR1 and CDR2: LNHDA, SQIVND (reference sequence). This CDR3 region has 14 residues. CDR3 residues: CGSSSGRGQETQYF. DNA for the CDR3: TGTGGCAGTAGCTCCGGGCGAGGCCAAGAGACCCAGTACTTC.

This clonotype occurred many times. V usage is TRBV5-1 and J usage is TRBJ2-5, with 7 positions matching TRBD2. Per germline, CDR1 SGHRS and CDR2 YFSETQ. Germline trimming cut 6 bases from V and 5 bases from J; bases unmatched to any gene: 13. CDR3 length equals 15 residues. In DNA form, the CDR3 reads TGCGCCAGCACTTCCCTCGGACTAGACTCTGAGACCCAGTACTTC. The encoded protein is CASTSLGLDSETQYF.

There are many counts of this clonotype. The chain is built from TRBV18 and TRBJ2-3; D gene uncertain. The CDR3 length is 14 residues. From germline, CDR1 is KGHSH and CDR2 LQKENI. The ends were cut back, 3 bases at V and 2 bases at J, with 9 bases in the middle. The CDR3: CASSPWTVTDTQYF. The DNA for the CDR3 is TGTGCCAGCTCACCTTGGACGGTCACAGATACGCAGTATTTT.

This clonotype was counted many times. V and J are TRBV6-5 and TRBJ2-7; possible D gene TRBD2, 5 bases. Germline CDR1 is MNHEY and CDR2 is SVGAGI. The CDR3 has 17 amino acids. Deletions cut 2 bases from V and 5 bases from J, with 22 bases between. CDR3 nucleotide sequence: TGTGCCAGCAGTTACAGGATGTCGGGGAGTAAATTCGACGAGCAGTACTTC. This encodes CASSYRMSGSKFDEQYF.

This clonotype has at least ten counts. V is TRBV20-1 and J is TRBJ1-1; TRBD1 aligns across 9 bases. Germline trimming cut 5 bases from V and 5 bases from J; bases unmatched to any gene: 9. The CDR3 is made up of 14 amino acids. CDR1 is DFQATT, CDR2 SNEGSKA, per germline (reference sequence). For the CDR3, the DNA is TGCAGTGCTGAAGATACAGGGGGCTTTACTGAAGCTTTCTTT. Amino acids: CSAEDTGGFTEAFF.

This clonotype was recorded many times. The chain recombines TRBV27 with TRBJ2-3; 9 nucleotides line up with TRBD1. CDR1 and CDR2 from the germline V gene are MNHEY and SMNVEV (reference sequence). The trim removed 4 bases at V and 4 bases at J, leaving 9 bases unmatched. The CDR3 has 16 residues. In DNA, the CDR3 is TGTGCCAGCAGTTCCCCGACAGGGGGTTATGCAGATACGCAGTATTTT. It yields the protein CASSSPTGGYADTQYF.

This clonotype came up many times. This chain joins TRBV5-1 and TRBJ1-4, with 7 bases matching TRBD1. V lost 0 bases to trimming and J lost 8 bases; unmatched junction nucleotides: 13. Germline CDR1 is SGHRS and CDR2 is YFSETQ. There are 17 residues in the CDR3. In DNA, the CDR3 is TGCGCCAGCAGCTTGGCCCCTATACAGGGGAAAAACGAAAAACTGTTTTTT. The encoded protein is CASSLAPIQGKNEKLFF.

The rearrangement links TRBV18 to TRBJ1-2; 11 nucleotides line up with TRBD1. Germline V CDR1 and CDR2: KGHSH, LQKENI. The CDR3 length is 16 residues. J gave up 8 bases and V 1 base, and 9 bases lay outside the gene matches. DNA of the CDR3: TGTGCCAGCTCACCACAGAGGACAGGGGGCAATGCCGGCTACACCTTC. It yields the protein CASSPQRTGGNAGYTF.

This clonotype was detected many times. The CDR3 bases are TGCGCCAGCAGCCAAGACGGCTCCAATTACGAGCAGTACTTC. Residues: CASSQDGSNYEQYF. The gene calls are TRBV4-1 and TRBJ2-7; no clear D. Germline values: CDR1 MGHRA, CDR2 YSYEKL. The V end was cut by 0 bases, the J end by 4 bases, with 10 bases between. This CDR3 contains 14 residues.

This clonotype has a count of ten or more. Here the CDR3 reads CASSKEEGPELYGYTF. CDR3 sequence (DNA): TGTGCCAGCAGCAAAGAGGAGGGCCCAGAACTCTATGGCTACACCTTC. J is TRBJ1-2 and V is TRBV21-1. TRBV21-1 is classified as a pseudogene. The CDR3 length is 16 residues.

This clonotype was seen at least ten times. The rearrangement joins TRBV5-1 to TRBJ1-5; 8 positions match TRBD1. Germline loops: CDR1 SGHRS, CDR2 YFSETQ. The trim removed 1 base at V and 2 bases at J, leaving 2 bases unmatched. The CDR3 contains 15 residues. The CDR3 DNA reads TGCGCCAGCAGCTTGACAGGGGGTGGCAATCAGCCCCAGCATTTT. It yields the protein CASSLTGGGNQPQHF. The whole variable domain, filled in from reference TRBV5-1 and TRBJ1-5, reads KAGVTQTPRYLIKTRGQQVTLSCSPISGHRSVSWYQQTPGQGLQFLFEYFSETQRNKGNFPGRFSGRQFSNSRSEMNVSTLELGDSALYLCASSLTGGGNQPQHFGDGTRLSIL.

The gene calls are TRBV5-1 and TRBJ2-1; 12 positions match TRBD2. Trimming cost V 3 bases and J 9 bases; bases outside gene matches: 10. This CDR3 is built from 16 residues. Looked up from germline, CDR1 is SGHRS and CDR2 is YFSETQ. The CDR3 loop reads CASSSPLAGGRGEQFF. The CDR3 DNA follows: TGCGCCAGCAGCTCACCCCTAGCGGGGGGGCGTGGTGAGCAGTTCTTC.

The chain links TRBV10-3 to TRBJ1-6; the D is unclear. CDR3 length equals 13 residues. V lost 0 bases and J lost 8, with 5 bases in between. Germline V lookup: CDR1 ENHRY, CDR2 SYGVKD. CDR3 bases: TGTGCCATCAGTGAGTCGGCCCATTCACCCCTCCACTTT. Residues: CAISESAHSPLHF.

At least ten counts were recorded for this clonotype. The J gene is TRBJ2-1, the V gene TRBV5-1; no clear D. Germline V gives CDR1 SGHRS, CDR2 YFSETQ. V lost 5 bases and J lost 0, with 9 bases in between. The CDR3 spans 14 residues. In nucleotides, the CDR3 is TGCGCCAGCAGTTCGACAATCTCCTACAATGAGCAGTTCTTC. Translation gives CASSSTISYNEQFF.

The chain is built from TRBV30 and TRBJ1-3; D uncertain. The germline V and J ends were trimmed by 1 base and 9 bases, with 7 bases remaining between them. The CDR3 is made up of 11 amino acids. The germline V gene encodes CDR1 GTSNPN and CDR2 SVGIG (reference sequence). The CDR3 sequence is CAWSADRTIYF. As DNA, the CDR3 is TGTGCCTGGAGTGCCGACCGCACCATATATTTT.

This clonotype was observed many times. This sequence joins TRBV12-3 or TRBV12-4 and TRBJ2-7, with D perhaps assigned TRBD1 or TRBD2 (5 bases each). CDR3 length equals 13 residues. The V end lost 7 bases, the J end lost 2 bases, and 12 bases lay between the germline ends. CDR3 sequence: CASTGTGTYEQYF. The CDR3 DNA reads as TGTGCCAGCACCGGGACGGGAACCTACGAGCAGTACTTC.

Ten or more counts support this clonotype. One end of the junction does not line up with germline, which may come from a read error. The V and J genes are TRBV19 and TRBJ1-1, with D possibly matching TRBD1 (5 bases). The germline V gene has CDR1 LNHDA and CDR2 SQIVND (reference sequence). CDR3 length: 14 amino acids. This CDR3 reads CASSPGTASTEAFF. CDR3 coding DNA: TGTGCCAGTAGTCCCGGGACCGCTAGCACTGAGGCTTTCTTT.

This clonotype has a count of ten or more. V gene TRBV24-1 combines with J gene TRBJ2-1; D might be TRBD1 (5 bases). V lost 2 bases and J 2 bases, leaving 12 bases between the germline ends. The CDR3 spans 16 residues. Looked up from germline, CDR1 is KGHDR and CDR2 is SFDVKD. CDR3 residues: CATSDSGRAPYNEQFF. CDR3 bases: TGTGCCACCAGTGATTCCGGCAGGGCCCCCTACAATGAGCAGTTCTTC.

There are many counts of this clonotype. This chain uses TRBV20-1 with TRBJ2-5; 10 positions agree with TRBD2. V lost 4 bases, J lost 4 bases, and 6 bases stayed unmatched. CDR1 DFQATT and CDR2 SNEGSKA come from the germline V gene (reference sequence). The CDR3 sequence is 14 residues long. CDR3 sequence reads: CSATLAGVRETQYF. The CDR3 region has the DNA TGCAGTGCTACCCTAGCGGGAGTTCGAGAGACCCAGTACTTC.